This T cell receptor beta chain came from a study of shared clonotypes between healthy human individuals. Findings and limits, study-wide: Estimated clonotype richness was generally higher in naive than memory subsets. Expectations were that clonotype sharing among donors would be affected by sequencing depth.

The repertoire was sequenced with immunoSEQ multiplex PCR; TCRdb's copy has only in-frame clones and lacks some. Of 330,000 or so clones listed, approximately 74% are singletons. CDR1 is SNHLY, CDR2 FYNNEI, per germline. V was clipped by 3 bases and J by 7 bases, with 19 bases between them. The CDR3 loop spans 16 amino acids. Donors, without exception, were Caucasian adults residing in Nashville, Tennessee. Splitting of CD4+ cells produced CD45RA+ naive and CD45RA-negative memory subsets. A remark on this clone: Its antigen is unidentified.

The chain links TRBV2 to TRBJ1-5, with D possibly matching TRBD1 (6 bases). The TCR was taken from a young man in good health. The material sequenced was memory CD4+ T cells sorted from blood. Subset here: CD45RA-negative fraction. The CDR3 loop is CASSDRGGGREQPQHF. For the CDR3, the DNA is TGTGCCAGCAGTGACCGGGGGGGCGGGCGAGAACAGCCCCAGCATTTT.